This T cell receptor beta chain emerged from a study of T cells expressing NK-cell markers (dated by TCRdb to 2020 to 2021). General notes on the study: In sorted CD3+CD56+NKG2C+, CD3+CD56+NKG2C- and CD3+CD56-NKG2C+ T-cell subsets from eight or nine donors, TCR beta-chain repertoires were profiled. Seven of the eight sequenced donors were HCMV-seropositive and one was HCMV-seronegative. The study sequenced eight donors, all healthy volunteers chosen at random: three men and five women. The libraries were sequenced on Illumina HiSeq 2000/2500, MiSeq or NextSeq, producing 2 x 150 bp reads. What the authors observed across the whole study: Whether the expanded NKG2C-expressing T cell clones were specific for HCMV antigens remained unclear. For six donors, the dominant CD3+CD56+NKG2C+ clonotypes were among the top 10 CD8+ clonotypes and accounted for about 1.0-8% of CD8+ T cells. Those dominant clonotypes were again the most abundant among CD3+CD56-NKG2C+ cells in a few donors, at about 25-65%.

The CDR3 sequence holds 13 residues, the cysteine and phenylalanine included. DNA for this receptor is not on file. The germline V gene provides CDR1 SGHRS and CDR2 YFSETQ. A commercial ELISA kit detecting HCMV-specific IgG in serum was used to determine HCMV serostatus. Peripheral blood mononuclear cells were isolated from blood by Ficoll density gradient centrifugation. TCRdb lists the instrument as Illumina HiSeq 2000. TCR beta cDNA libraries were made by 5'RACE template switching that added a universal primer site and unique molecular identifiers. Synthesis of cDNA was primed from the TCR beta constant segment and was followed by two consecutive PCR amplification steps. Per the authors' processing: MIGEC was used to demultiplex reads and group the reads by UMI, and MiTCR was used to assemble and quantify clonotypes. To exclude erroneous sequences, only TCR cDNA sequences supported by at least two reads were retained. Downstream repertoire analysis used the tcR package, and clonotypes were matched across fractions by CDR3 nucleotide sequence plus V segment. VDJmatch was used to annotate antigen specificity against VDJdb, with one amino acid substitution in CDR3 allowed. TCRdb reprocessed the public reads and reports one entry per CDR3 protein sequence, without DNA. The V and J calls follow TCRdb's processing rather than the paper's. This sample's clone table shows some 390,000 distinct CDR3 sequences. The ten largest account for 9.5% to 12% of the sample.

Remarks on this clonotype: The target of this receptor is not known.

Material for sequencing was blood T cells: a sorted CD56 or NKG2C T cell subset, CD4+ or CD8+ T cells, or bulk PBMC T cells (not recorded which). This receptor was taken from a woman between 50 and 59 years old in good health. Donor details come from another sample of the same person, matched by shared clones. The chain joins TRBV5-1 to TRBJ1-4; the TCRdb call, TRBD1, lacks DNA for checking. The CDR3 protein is CASSPGAGEKLFF.